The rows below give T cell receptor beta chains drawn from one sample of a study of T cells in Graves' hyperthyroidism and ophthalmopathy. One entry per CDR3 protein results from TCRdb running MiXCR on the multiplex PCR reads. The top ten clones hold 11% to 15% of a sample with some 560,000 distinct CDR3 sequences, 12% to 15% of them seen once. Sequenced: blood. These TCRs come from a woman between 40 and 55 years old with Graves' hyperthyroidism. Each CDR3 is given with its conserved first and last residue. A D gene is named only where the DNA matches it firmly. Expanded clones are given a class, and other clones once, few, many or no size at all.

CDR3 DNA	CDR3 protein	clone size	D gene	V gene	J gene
TGTGCCAGCAGCTCTTACGGTAGCAGCGAGCAGTACTTC	CASSSYGSSEQYF	many	.	TRBV11-2	TRBJ2-7
TGTGCCAGCTCACTCGAGGATTCTAATCAGCCCCAGCATTTT	CASSLEDSNQPQHF	many	.	TRBV18	TRBJ1-5
TGTGCCAGTAACCCAGCGGGGCCTTCCTACAATGAGCAGTTCTTC	CASNPAGPSYNEQFF	.	TRBD2	TRBV19	TRBJ2-1
TGTGCCAGCAGCAGGGACAGGGGATACCAGTACCAAGAGACCCAGTACTTC	CASSRDRGYQYQETQYF	many	TRBD1	TRBV5-6	TRBJ2-5
TGCAGTGCAGACGGACTAGCGGGAGCTCCCCTCAATGAGCAGTTCTTC	CSADGLAGAPLNEQFF	many	TRBD2	TRBV20-1	TRBJ2-1
TGTGCCAGCAGCCCTACTATCGGCGTAAATGAGCAGTTCTTC	CASSPTIGVNEQFF	many	.	TRBV3-1	TRBJ2-1
TGTGCCAGCTCACCACCGTCAACCACAGATACGCAGTATTTT	CASSPPSTTDTQYF	few	.	TRBV18	TRBJ2-3
TGTGCTTGGAAGCGGGAGAATGAGCAGTTCTTC	CAWKRENEQFF	many	TRBD2	TRBV30	TRBJ2-1
TGTGCCAGCAGTTACTCCCTTCAGGGGGGCACTGAAGCTTTCTTT	CASSYSLQGGTEAFF	.	TRBD1	TRBV6-2/TRBV6-3	TRBJ1-1
TGTGCCAGCAGTTACTCCACTACTGGGGAGCAGTACTTC	CASSYSTTGEQYF	many	.	TRBV6-6	TRBJ2-7
TGTGCCAGCTCACCCACTAGCAGTTCCTACGAGCAGTACTTC	CASSPTSSSYEQYF	many	.	TRBV18	TRBJ2-7
TGCAGTGCTAGAGGATGGGACTTCCAAGAGACCCAGTACTTC	CSARGWDFQETQYF	few	.	TRBV20-1	TRBJ2-5
TGCGCCAGCAGCTGGTCGATGGAACCGGTGGGGGAGCAGTACTTC	CASSWSMEPVGEQYF	many	.	TRBV5-1	TRBJ2-7
TGTGCCAGCAGCTTAGCTTTGGCGGGAAATGAAAAACTGTTTTTT	CASSLALAGNEKLFF	.	.	TRBV7-2	TRBJ1-4
TGTGCCAGCAGCCAGGGCAGCGGGAGGACAGCCAAAAACATTCAGTACTTC	CASSQGSGRTAKNIQYF	few	TRBD2	TRBV3-1	TRBJ2-4
TGTGCCAGCAGTGAAGTGGGACAGGGAGGCGAAAGCGGGGAGCTGTTTTTT	CASSEVGQGGESGELFF	.	TRBD1	TRBV25-1	TRBJ2-2
TGTGCCAGCAGTTTCCAGCGGACAGGGAGGAGGGAGACCCAGTACTTC	CASSFQRTGRRETQYF	many	TRBD1	TRBV28	TRBJ2-5
TGTGCCAGCAGTTACAGGGATTATGGCTACACCTTC	CASSYRDYGYTF	many	.	TRBV12-3/TRBV12-4	TRBJ1-2
TGTGCCAGCGGCCCAGGGATACCCCTCGAGCAGTACTTC	CASGPGIPLEQYF	many	.	TRBV27	TRBJ2-7
TGCGCCAGCAGCCCAGGCAGGTCCAACACCGGGGAGCTGTTTTTT	CASSPGRSNTGELFF	many	.	TRBV5-1	TRBJ2-2
TGCAGTGCTATGGGTGGACTAGCGGGGTACAATGAGCAGTTCTTC	CSAMGGLAGYNEQFF	many	TRBD2	TRBV20-1	TRBJ2-1
TGTGCCAGCAGCATGACGGGACAGGCCCTCTATGGCTACACCTTC	CASSMTGQALYGYTF	many	TRBD1	TRBV7-8	TRBJ1-2
TGCGCCAGCAGTGATTTCCCGGGAGGGCAGAGGAATGAGCAGTTCTTC	CASSDFPGGQRNEQFF	many	TRBD2	TRBV10-1	TRBJ2-1
TGTGCCAGCAGCCTTATCGAGATTTATGAAAAACTGTTTTTT	CASSLIEIYEKLFF	.	.	TRBV5-8	TRBJ1-4
TGCAGTGCTGCTTATCCGGGGCCCGGCACCGGGGAGCTGTTTTTT	CSAAYPGPGTGELFF	many	.	TRBV20-1	TRBJ2-2
TGTGCCATCAGTGAGTCAGTGACCAGCTCCTACAATGAGCAGTTCTTC	CAISESVTSSYNEQFF	many	.	TRBV10-3	TRBJ2-1
TGTGCCACCAGCAGAGTCCAACTCGGGAGCTCCTACGAGCAGTACTTC	CATSRVQLGSSYEQYF	few	.	TRBV15	TRBJ2-7
TGTGCCAGCTCACCAAGACGAAGGGATGCCGGGGAGCTGTTTTTT	CASSPRRRDAGELFF	many	.	TRBV18	TRBJ2-2
TGTGCCAGCTCACCGACCAGTGGAGGCTACACCTTC	CASSPTSGGYTF	many	.	TRBV18	TRBJ1-2
TGTGCCAGCACCCTCCGGGGGAAGCGCTCACCCCTCCACTTT	CASTLRGKRSPLHF	many	.	TRBV28	TRBJ1-6
TGTGCCAGCAGCCCCTCGGGTCACACAGATACGCAGTATTTT	CASSPSGHTDTQYF	.	.	TRBV3-1	TRBJ2-3
TGTGCCAGCAGCTTAGCACAGGTTTACGAGCAGTACTTC	CASSLAQVYEQYF	many	.	TRBV7-9	TRBJ2-7
TGTGCCAGCAGCTTAGGCTTCCCGGAGCGAAATGAGCAGTTCTTC	CASSLGFPERNEQFF	.	.	TRBV13	TRBJ2-1
TGCGCCAGCAGAGATGCTGGGGCCAACGTCCTGACTTTC	CASRDAGANVLTF	.	.	TRBV5-1	TRBJ2-6
TGCGCCAGCAGCGTATCTAGCGGGAGTTTCAAGAATGAGCAGTTCTTC	CASSVSSGSFKNEQFF	few	TRBD2	TRBV5-1	TRBJ2-1
TGCGCCAGCAGCTTTCGGGCGGGTGTAACGAACACCGGGGAGCTGTTTTTT	CASSFRAGVTNTGELFF	many	.	TRBV5-1	TRBJ2-2
TGTGCCAGCAGCCAAGATACAGCGTTCAGCACAGATACGCAGTATTTT	CASSQDTAFSTDTQYF	many	.	TRBV3-1	TRBJ2-3
TGTGCCAGCAGCGTGGACAGGGACAACTACGAGCAGTACTTC	CASSVDRDNYEQYF	many	TRBD1	TRBV11-2	TRBJ2-7
TGTGCCAGCAGCACCCGACAGGGCAATAATGAAAAACTGTTTTTT	CASSTRQGNNEKLFF	few	TRBD1	TRBV7-8	TRBJ1-4
TGCGCCAGCAGCGTAGCGGAAATCTCCTACAATGAGCAGTTCTTC	CASSVAEISYNEQFF	.	.	TRBV5-1	TRBJ2-1
TGTGCCAGCAGCCCGAGCGCGAACACGCACAATGAGCAGTTCTTC	CASSPSANTHNEQFF	many	.	TRBV7-9	TRBJ2-1
TGCGCCAGCAGCCAAGTCTCAAGGGCAATCAATGAAAAACTGTTTTTT	CASSQVSRAINEKLFF	.	.	TRBV4-1	TRBJ1-4
TGTGCCAGCAGTTTAGGGTGGGCTCAGCCCCAGCATTTT	CASSLGWAQPQHF	many	.	TRBV28	TRBJ1-5
TGTGCCAGCAGGGCAGGGGGTAATTCACCCCTCCACTTT	CASRAGGNSPLHF	.	TRBD1	TRBV28	TRBJ1-6
TGTGCCAGCAGCTTAGGGACTCTCAATGAGCAGTTCTTC	CASSLGTLNEQFF	many	.	TRBV11-2	TRBJ2-1
TGTGCCAGCAGGTCTGCGTATAGCAATCAGCCCCAGCATTTT	CASRSAYSNQPQHF	many	.	TRBV28	TRBJ1-5
TGTGCCAGCAGCTTATGGCGGGAGGGCCCTTACAATGAGCAGTTCTTC	CASSLWREGPYNEQFF	.	TRBD2	TRBV7-2	TRBJ2-1
TGCAGTGCTAGAGGGACTAGCGGGAGAAGAAACCAAGAGACCCAGTACTTC	CSARGTSGRRNQETQYF	.	TRBD2	TRBV20-1	TRBJ2-5
TGCAGCGCCACTGGGGAGGCTGAAGCTTTCTTT	CSATGEAEAFF	.	.	TRBV29-1	TRBJ1-1
TGTGCCAGCAGCACCAGGGACAGCCCTACGCAGTATTTT	CASSTRDSPTQYF	few	TRBD1	TRBV7-6	TRBJ2-3
TGCGCCAGCAGTGAGTCTTTAGCGGGAGGCACAGATACGCAGTATTTT	CASSESLAGGTDTQYF	.	TRBD2	TRBV10-1	TRBJ2-3
TGCGCCAGCACCGGGACAGTCAATGAGCAGTTCTTC	CASTGTVNEQFF	.	TRBD1	TRBV5-1	TRBJ2-1
TGCAGTGCTAGAGCACCTTTCTTAGCGGGAGCTATGTACAATGAGCAGTTCTTC	CSARAPFLAGAMYNEQFF	many	TRBD2	TRBV20-1	TRBJ2-1
TGCGCCAGCAGCCAAGAAACGGGAAGCGGAGGCTACAATGAGCAGTTCTTC	CASSQETGSGGYNEQFF	.	.	TRBV4-1	TRBJ2-1
TGTGCCAGCAGCCCAGGCTGGGGCGTGAACACTGAAGCTTTCTTT	CASSPGWGVNTEAFF	many	.	TRBV9	TRBJ1-1
TGCAGCGTTGAAGACAGGTGGAGCTCCTACAATGAGCAGTTCTTC	CSVEDRWSSYNEQFF	few	.	TRBV29-1	TRBJ2-1
TGTGCCAGCCGAGAGTTGGACGGGAACACTGAAGCTTTCTTT	CASRELDGNTEAFF	many	.	TRBV18	TRBJ1-1
TGTGCCACCAGCACACTAGCCGGGCTCTCCTACAATGAGCAGTTCTTC	CATSTLAGLSYNEQFF	many	.	TRBV24-1	TRBJ2-1
TGCGCCAGCAGCCCCGCCAGGGGGGAGGCCTACGAGCAGTACTTC	CASSPARGEAYEQYF	.	.	TRBV4-1	TRBJ2-7
TGTGCCAGCAGCCCCCTGGGTGGGGACACTGAAGCTTTCTTT	CASSPLGGDTEAFF	medium-sized	.	TRBV3-1	TRBJ1-1